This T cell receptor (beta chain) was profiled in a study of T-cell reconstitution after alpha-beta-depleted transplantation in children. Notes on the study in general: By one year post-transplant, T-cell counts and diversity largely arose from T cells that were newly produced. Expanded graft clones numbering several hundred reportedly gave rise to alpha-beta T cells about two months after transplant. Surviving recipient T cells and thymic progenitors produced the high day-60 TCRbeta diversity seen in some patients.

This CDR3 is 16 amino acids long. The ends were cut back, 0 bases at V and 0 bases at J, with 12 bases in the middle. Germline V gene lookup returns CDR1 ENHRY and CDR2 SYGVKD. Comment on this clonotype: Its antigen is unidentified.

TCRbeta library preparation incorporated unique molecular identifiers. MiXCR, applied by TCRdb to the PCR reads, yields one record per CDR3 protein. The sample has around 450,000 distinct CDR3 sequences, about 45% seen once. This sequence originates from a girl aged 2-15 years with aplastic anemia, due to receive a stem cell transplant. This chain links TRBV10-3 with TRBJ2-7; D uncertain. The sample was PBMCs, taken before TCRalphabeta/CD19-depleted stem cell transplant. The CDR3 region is CAISESKGSLSYEQYF. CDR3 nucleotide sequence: TGTGCCATCAGTGAGTCGAAAGGGTCCCTCTCCTACGAGCAGTACTTC.